The 16 T cell receptor beta chains below come from one sample, sequenced in a study of Graves' ophthalmopathy and Graves' hyperthyroidism. Investigators amplified TCR beta CDR3 regions from RNA transcripts. Second-round multiplex PCR followed a first-round RT-PCR using HTBI primers. TCRdb processed the multiplex PCR reads anew with MiXCR; each CDR3 protein has one entry. The data hold roughly 400,000 distinct CDR3 sequences, with about 18% observed a single time. Material: peripheral blood. These receptors originate from a woman aged 18 to 35 with Graves' ophthalmopathy.

The sample holds many counts of this clonotype. The gene calls are TRBV10-3 and TRBJ2-5; D unresolved. V dropped 4 bases and J dropped 5 bases, with 11 bases sitting between them. The germline V gene encodes CDR1 ENHRY and CDR2 SYGVKD. CDR3 length: 13 residues. The CDR3, as DNA: TGTGCCATCAGTGGGCGGCCCAGGGAGACCCAGTACTTC. Amino acids: CAISGRPRETQYF.

This clonotype was seen at least ten times. The CDR3 is CASSYTAVHQPQHF. As DNA, the CDR3 is TGTGCCAGCAGTTACACGGCGGTCCATCAGCCCCAGCATTTT. V gene TRBV6-7 combines with J gene TRBJ1-5; the D is unclear. TRBV6-7 is an open reading frame, and its role is uncertain. With 2 bases removed from V and 5 bases from J, the gap between germline ends came to 10 bases. The CDR3 is made up of 14 amino acids.

This rearrangement joins TRBV6-1 to TRBJ2-5; 9 bases line up with TRBD1. The CDR3 extends over 14 amino acids. Germline V lookup: CDR1 MNHNS, CDR2 SASEGT. V dropped 8 bases and J dropped 4; count of bases not matched to a gene: 8. DNA of the CDR3: TGTGCCAGCCAGTATGGACAGGGGATAGAGACCCAGTACTTC. Translating gives CASQYGQGIETQYF.

This clonotype was detected ten times or more. The rearrangement uses TRBV11-2 and TRBJ1-5; 9 nucleotides align to TRBD1. The germline gives CDR1 SGHAT, CDR2 FQNNGV. The V gene end was trimmed by 6 bases and the J gene end by 6 bases; junction bases not matched to a gene: 9. The CDR3 is 15 amino acids. The DNA for the CDR3 is TGTGCCAGCAGTCTGGACAGGGGAGCCGGTCAGCCCCAGCATTTT. Encoded protein: CASSLDRGAGQPQHF.

This clonotype has at least ten counts. The chain has TRBV5-5 and TRBJ2-7; TRBD2 matches at 9 bases. V lost 4 bases, J lost 7 bases, and 18 bases stayed unmatched. There are 17 residues in the CDR3. CDR1 SGHKS and CDR2 YYEKEE come from the germline V gene (reference sequence). The CDR3 here is CASSTRASGTSPQEQYF. The CDR3 DNA reads as TGTGCCAGCAGCACTCGAGCTAGCGGGACTTCCCCTCAGGAGCAGTACTTC.

This clonotype was detected only a few times. The J gene is TRBJ1-1, the V gene TRBV7-9; D gene unclear. There are 13 residues in the CDR3. V lost 3 bases to trimming and J lost 3 bases, with 8 bases between them. Germline lookup yields CDR1 SEHNR and CDR2 FQNEAQ (reference sequence). The CDR3 spells CASSFGEDTEAFF. DNA of the CDR3: TGTGCCAGCAGCTTCGGGGAAGACACTGAAGCTTTCTTT. Drawing the rest from reference TRBV7-9 and TRBJ1-1, the complete variable domain is DTGVSQNPRHKITKRGQNVTFRCDPISEHNRLYWYRQTLGQGPEFLTYFQNEAQLEKSRLLSDRFSAERPKGSFSTLEIQRTEQGDSAMYLCASSFGEDTEAFFGQGTRLTVV.

This chain uses TRBV4-1 with TRBJ1-1, with a weak D call TRBD1 (6 bases). Deletions cut 0 bases from V and 4 bases from J, with 15 bases between. This CDR3 spans 16 amino acids. Germline V gene data show CDR1 as MGHRA and CDR2 as YSYEKL. CDR3 DNA sequence: TGCGCCAGCAGCCAAGAGTCGGGGGGCCCGAGCACTGAAGCTTTCTTT. Translation: CASSQESGGPSTEAFF.

The chain couples TRBV11-2 to TRBJ1-3; possibly TRBD1 for D (6 bases). CDR1 SGHAT and CDR2 FQNNGV come from the germline V gene. The V end was cut by 2 bases, the J end by 4 bases, with 18 bases between. The length of the CDR3 is 17 residues. The chain's CDR3 is CASSLKWGWGAGNTIYF. The CDR3 coding sequence is TGTGCCAGCAGCTTAAAGTGGGGTTGGGGGGCCGGAAACACCATATATTTT.

The chain joins TRBV7-9 to TRBJ1-2; no definite D call. Germline V gene sequence: CDR1 SEHNR, CDR2 FQNEAQ (reference sequence). The V end was cut by 2 bases, the J end by 0 bases, with 7 bases between. The CDR3 is made up of 14 amino acids. The CDR3 region is CASSLSATNYGYTF. The CDR3 nucleotides read TGTGCCAGCAGCTTAAGTGCTACTAACTATGGCTACACCTTC.

The sample holds many counts of this clonotype. J is TRBJ2-7 and V is TRBV30; a possible D gene is TRBD1 (5 bases). The V gene lost 7 bases and the J gene lost 5 bases, with 15 bases spanning the gap. This CDR3 has 12 amino acids. CDR1 and CDR2 (germline): GTSNPN, SVGIG (reference sequence). The CDR3 bases are TGTGCCTTACAGGACCTGGGCCACGAGCAGTACTTC. Its protein is CALQDLGHEQYF.

The V gene is TRBV13, the J gene TRBJ1-1; D may be TRBD1 (5 bases). The ends were cut back, 4 bases at V and 5 bases at J, with 11 bases in the middle. Germline V gives CDR1 PRHDT, CDR2 FYEKMQ (reference sequence). This CDR3 has 13 amino acids. CDR3 residues: CASSSLGRTEAFF. The CDR3, as DNA: TGTGCCAGCAGCTCCCTGGGGCGGACTGAAGCTTTCTTT.

This clonotype was detected ten times or more. The chain combines TRBV19 with TRBJ2-2, with 10 nucleotides matching TRBD1. This CDR3 region has 20 residues. CDR1 and CDR2 (germline): LNHDA, SQIVND (reference sequence). After removal of 2 bases from V and 5 bases from J, the junction contained 17 bases not matched to a gene. CDR3: CASSINMGTGAPLGTGELFF. CDR3 in DNA: TGTGCCAGTAGTATAAATATGGGGACAGGGGCCCCGTTGGGAACCGGGGAGCTGTTTTTT.

This clonotype showed up many times. The V call is TRBV12-3 or TRBV12-4, the J call TRBJ1-1, with TRBD1 identical over 8 bases. There are 16 residues in the CDR3. The ends lost 5 bases at V and 0 bases at J; junction bases unmatched: 8. The CDR3 protein is CASSLSGQGLNTEAFF. CDR3 DNA: TGTGCCAGCAGTCTATCCGGACAGGGCCTGAACACTGAAGCTTTCTTT.

In this sample, this clonotype turned up many times. The chain employs TRBV6-2 or TRBV6-3 and TRBJ1-5; TRBD1 is a possible D gene (5 bases). Trimming stripped 0 bases from V and 3 bases from J, with 15 bases between. In germline, CDR1 is MNHEY, CDR2 SVGEGT. CDR3 length equals 17 residues. This chain's CDR3 is CASSYSGVAASNQPQHF. Written as DNA, the CDR3 is TGTGCCAGCAGTTACTCGGGGGTGGCAGCTTCCAATCAGCCCCAGCATTTT.

This clonotype was observed many times. This rearrangement joins TRBV4-3 to TRBJ2-5; tentatively, D is TRBD2 (5 bases). Trimming cost V 4 bases and J 4 bases, with 10 bases left between them. The CDR3 is 13 amino acids. Germline V gene lookup returns CDR1 LGHNA and CDR2 YSLEER. CDR3 in DNA: TGCGCCAGCAGCCCTACTAGAATAGAGACCCAGTACTTC. It specifies CASSPTRIETQYF.

In the case of this clonotype: A much larger clone lies a single base off, so this may be a read error. This chain joins TRBV12-3 or TRBV12-4 and TRBJ1-3, with D unclear. V lost 6 bases and J lost 1, with 10 bases in between. This CDR3 is 14 amino acids long. The CDR3 bases are TGTGCCAGCAGCGCACCCCCGTCTGGAAACACCATATATTTT. This encodes CASSAPPSGNTIYF.